The 18 T cell receptor beta chains presented below share a single source sample, sequenced in a study of blood T cell repertoires in COVID-19 (dated by TCRdb to 2018 to 2021). Library construction relied on the immunoSEQ multiplex PCR assay. The immuneACCESS repertoire file appears here via TCRdb, limited to in-frame rearrangements. These files lack a portion of the clones; in checked studies, under half of the deficit traces to unresolved V genes, and the cause of the others is not known. The sample table shows about 130,000 clones, and more than 75% are seen once. The ten largest clones capture more than 3% of the sample. The sequenced sample was peripheral blood. The receptor set was obtained from a man in his fifties or sixties with active COVID-19.

V is TRBV3-1 (or the pseudogene TRBV3-2) and J is TRBJ2-5; the match to TRBD1 covers 8 bases. CDR1 and CDR2 (germline): LGHDT, YNNKEL (reference sequence). J lost 5 bases, V lost 3 bases, and 14 bases had no gene match. The CDR3 contains 17 residues. CDR3 residues: CASSHPWVQGAGETQYF. As DNA, the CDR3 is TGTGCCAGCAGCCACCCGTGGGTCCAGGGGGCCGGGGAGACCCAGTACTTC.

This sequence joins TRBV5-3 and TRBJ2-1; 11 bases align to TRBD1. TRBV5-3 is identified as an open reading frame with a role that is uncertain. The CDR3 is 16 residues long. V lost 3 bases to trimming and J lost 10 bases; unmatched junction nucleotides: 12. CDR3 sequence: CARSWPPGQGATEQFF. For the CDR3, the DNA is TGTGCCAGAAGCTGGCCTCCAGGACAGGGGGCCACGGAGCAGTTCTTC.

This chain connects TRBV10-1 to TRBJ1-1, with unresolved D. This CDR3 spans 15 amino acids. Germline assignment: CDR1 WNHNN and CDR2 SYGVQD (reference sequence). Trimming shortened V by 1 base and J by 4 bases, and 13 bases separated the two germline ends. CDR3 sequence: CASSELPDTATEAFF. CDR3 in DNA: TGCGCCAGCAGTGAGTTACCTGACACCGCCACTGAAGCTTTCTTT.

This clone was seen only a few times. The chain carries TRBV3-1 (or the pseudogene TRBV3-2) and TRBJ2-3, with a possible D match to TRBD2 (5 bases). V was cut by 8 bases and J by 3 bases, with 9 bases left in between. The germline V gene has CDR1 LGHDT and CDR2 YNNKEL (reference sequence). The CDR3 extends over 12 amino acids. The CDR3 loop reads CASGSRTDTQYF. The CDR3 region has the DNA TGTGCCAGCGGGAGCAGAACAGATACGCAGTATTTT.

The chain employs TRBV2 and TRBJ1-4; perhaps TRBD1 as D (5 bases). V dropped 6 bases and J dropped 10 bases, with 15 bases sitting between them. The CDR3 extends over 13 amino acids. Looked up from germline, CDR1 is SNHLY and CDR2 is FYNNEI. The CDR3 reads CASSPVTGGKLFF. The CDR3 DNA is TGTGCCAGCAGCCCAGTCACAGGCGGAAAACTGTTTTTT.

The chain joins TRBV5-1 to TRBJ1-1; no clear D gene. The V and J ends lost 0 bases and 1 base respectively, with 7 bases between them. The germline CDR1 and CDR2 sequences are SGHRS and YFSETQ. The CDR3 loop spans 14 amino acids. The CDR3 region has the DNA TGCGCCAGCAGCTTGGTCGTCGGGAACACTGAAGCTTTCTTT. Translated: CASSLVVGNTEAFF.

The gene calls are TRBV6-1 and TRBJ1-5; D is ambiguous. In germline, CDR1 is MNHNS, CDR2 SASEGT. Trimming shortened V by 2 bases and J by 5 bases, and 16 bases separated the two germline ends. This CDR3 is 16 amino acids long. CDR3: CASSELLSVGDQPQHF. Written as DNA, the CDR3 is TGTGCCAGCAGTGAATTATTGTCTGTCGGGGATCAGCCCCAGCATTTT.

The rearrangement joins TRBV12-3 or TRBV12-4 to TRBJ1-2; 11 bases match TRBD1. Losses at the gene ends were 3 bases for V and 7 bases for J; bases not matched to a gene: 1. The CDR3 covers 13 residues. The CDR3 bases are TGTGCCAGCAGTTTGGGGACAGGGGGTGGCTACACCTTC. It specifies CASSLGTGGGYTF.

The rearrangement joins TRBV18 to TRBJ1-1; TRBD1 matches at 7 bases. Germline CDR1 KGHSH, CDR2 LQKENI. V lost 2 bases and J lost 1; bases outside the gene matches: 7. This CDR3 spans 16 amino acids. CDR3 bases: TGTGCCAGCTCACCATTTCGACAGGGAGGGAACACTGAAGCTTTCTTT. Translation gives CASSPFRQGGNTEAFF.

The rearrangement uses TRBV2 and TRBJ2-5; D may be TRBD1 (5 bases). Looked up from germline, CDR1 is SNHLY and CDR2 is FYNNEI. The ends were cut back, 6 bases at V and 1 base at J, with 15 bases in the middle. There are 15 residues in the CDR3. The CDR3 region has the DNA TGTGCCAGCAGCGACACAGGAGTCTTCCAAGAGACCCAGTACTTC. Residues: CASSDTGVFQETQYF.

This rearrangement joins TRBV12-5 to TRBJ1-1; 8 bases match TRBD1. Per the germline V gene, CDR1 is LGHNT and CDR2 is FRNRAP. There are 14 residues in the CDR3. J gave up 1 base and V 4 bases, and 2 bases lay outside the gene matches. In nucleotides, the CDR3 is TGTGCTAGTGGTTGGGGGACAGGGAACACTGAAGCTTTCTTT. This gives the protein CASGWGTGNTEAFF.

The chain recombines TRBV2 with TRBJ2-7; TRBD1 is a possible D gene (5 bases). The length of the CDR3 is 14 residues. Germline CDR1 reads SNHLY; CDR2 reads FYNNEI. Trimming pared 5 bases from V and 3 bases from J, leaving 14 bases between. CDR3 amino acids: CASSTDRRGYEQYF. The CDR3, as DNA: TGTGCCAGCAGTACAGACAGACGCGGCTACGAGCAGTACTTC.

This chain uses TRBV6-5 with TRBJ2-2; 14 bases agree with TRBD2. J was trimmed by 6 bases and V by 11 bases; bases with no gene match: 5. The germline CDR1 and CDR2 sequences are MNHEY and SVGAGI. This CDR3 has 14 amino acids. CDR3 sequence (DNA): TGTGCCTCGGGACTAGCGGGAGACGCCGGGGAGCTGTTTTTT. This encodes CASGLAGDAGELFF.

This clone was seen a single time. The chain links TRBV9 to TRBJ2-3; D call uncertain. Germline loops: CDR1 SGDLS, CDR2 YYNGEE. Trimming stripped 3 bases from V and 4 bases from J, with 15 bases between. The CDR3 consists of 15 residues. The CDR3 bases are TGTGCCAGCAGCGCCGGGTCCGCCTCATCAGATACGCAGTATTTT. Protein product: CASSAGSASSDTQYF.

The J gene is TRBJ1-4, the V gene TRBV4-2, with D perhaps TRBD1 (5 bases). Trimming shortened V by 6 bases and J by 8 bases, and 10 bases separated the two germline ends. The germline gives CDR1 LGHNA, CDR2 YNFKEQ. The CDR3 covers 12 residues. The DNA of the CDR3 is TGTGCCAGCAGAGGGGTTAGCGAAAAACTGTTTTTT. This translates into CASRGVSEKLFF.

The chain links TRBV10-2 to TRBJ1-2, with D unclear. This CDR3 contains 14 residues. The ends were cut back, 7 bases at V and 4 bases at J, with 16 bases in the middle. CDR1 WSHSY and CDR2 SAAADI come from the germline V gene. The CDR3 spells CASKERGPGYGYTF. CDR3 sequence (DNA): TGCGCCAGCAAAGAACGAGGGCCTGGCTATGGCTACACCTTC.

The chain carries TRBV24-1 and TRBJ2-7; TRBD1 agrees at 10 bases. The CDR3 extends over 24 amino acids. Germline CDR1 KGHDR, CDR2 SFDVKD. Losses at the gene ends were 4 bases for V and 0 bases for J; bases not matched to a gene: 29. The CDR3 sequence is CATSDPTGTGERRLESGLSYEQYV. The CDR3 DNA reads as TGTGCCACCAGTGACCCGACCGGGACAGGGGAGAGAAGATTAGAATCCGGCCTCTCCTACGAGCAGTACGTC.

J is TRBJ2-2 and V is TRBV11-3; no firm D call. Germline V lookup: CDR1 SGHNT, CDR2 YENEEA. CDR3 length: 16 amino acids. The V and J ends lost 0 bases and 2 bases respectively, with 10 bases between them. The CDR3 sequence is CASSLEGQINTGELFF. Written as DNA, the CDR3 is TGTGCCAGCAGCTTAGAGGGCCAGATCAACACCGGGGAGCTGTTTTTT.